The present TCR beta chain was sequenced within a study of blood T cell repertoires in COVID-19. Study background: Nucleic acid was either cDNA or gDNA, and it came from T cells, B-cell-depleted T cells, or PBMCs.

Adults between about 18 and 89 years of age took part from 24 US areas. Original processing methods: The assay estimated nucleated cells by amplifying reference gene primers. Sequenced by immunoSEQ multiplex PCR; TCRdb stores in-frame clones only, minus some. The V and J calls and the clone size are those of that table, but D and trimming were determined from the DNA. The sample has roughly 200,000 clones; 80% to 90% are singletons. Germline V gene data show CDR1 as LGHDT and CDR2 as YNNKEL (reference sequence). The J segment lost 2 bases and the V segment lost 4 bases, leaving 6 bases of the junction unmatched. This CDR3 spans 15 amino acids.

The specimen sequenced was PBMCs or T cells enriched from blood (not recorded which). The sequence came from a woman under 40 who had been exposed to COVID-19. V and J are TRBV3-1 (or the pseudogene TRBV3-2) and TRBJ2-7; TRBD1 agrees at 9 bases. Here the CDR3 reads CASSPRDRDPYEQYF. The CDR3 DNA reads TGTGCCAGCAGCCCCCGGGACAGGGATCCCTACGAGCAGTACTTC.